A selection of T cell receptor beta chains follows, all from one sample in a study of cytomegalovirus exposure and HLA in healthy donors. Clones were read by immunoSEQ multiplex PCR, and TCRdb kept only the in-frame ones, dropping some. This table lists about 210,000 clones. The sequencing sample was made of PBMCs. Receptor source: a woman in her twenties or thirties in good health and CMV-seropositive. Each CDR3 is given with its conserved first and last residue. Each record gives: D gene, J gene, V gene, CDR3 protein, CDR3 DNA. D genes are given only for firm matches.

NA | TRBJ2-2 | TRBV9 | CASSVGVTGELFF | TGTGCCAGCAGCGTGGGAGTCACCGGGGAGCTGTTTTTT
NA | TRBJ1-6 | TRBV11-2 | CASSLVGQASSYNSPLHF | TGTGCCAGCAGCTTAGTGGGCCAGGCGAGCTCCTATAATTCACCCCTCCACTTT
TRBD1 | TRBJ1-5 | TRBV10-3 | CAISADRGDQPQHF | TGTGCCATCAGTGCGGACAGGGGAGACCAGCCCCAGCATTTT
TRBD1 | TRBJ2-7 | TRBV6-1 | CASSEGTGVVYEQYF | TGTGCCAGCAGTGAAGGGACAGGGGTTGTCTACGAGCAGTACTTC
NA | TRBJ2-3 | TRBV6-6 | CASSYGGQSDTQYF | TGTGCCAGCAGTTACGGCGGGCAATCAGATACGCAGTATTTT
NA | TRBJ1-5 | TRBV27 | CASRQHPNQPQHF | TGTGCCAGCCGACAGCACCCTAATCAGCCCCAGCATTTT
TRBD1 | TRBJ2-7 | TRBV18 | CASSGPGQGSYEQYF | TGTGCCAGCTCAGGGCCGGGACAGGGTTCCTACGAGCAGTACTTC
NA | TRBJ2-5 | TRBV7-9 | CASSLGRAGQETQYF | TGTGCCAGCAGCTTAGGTCGGGCGGGGCAAGAGACCCAGTACTTC
TRBD2 | TRBJ2-3 | TRBV5-1 | CASSSGLAGGPSDTQYF | TGCGCCAGCAGCTCTGGACTAGCGGGGGGGCCGTCGGATACGCAGTATTTT
TRBD2 | TRBJ2-1 | TRBV5-5 | CASSSSGSSYNEQFF | TGTGCCAGCAGCTCTAGCGGGAGCTCCTACAATGAGCAGTTCTTC